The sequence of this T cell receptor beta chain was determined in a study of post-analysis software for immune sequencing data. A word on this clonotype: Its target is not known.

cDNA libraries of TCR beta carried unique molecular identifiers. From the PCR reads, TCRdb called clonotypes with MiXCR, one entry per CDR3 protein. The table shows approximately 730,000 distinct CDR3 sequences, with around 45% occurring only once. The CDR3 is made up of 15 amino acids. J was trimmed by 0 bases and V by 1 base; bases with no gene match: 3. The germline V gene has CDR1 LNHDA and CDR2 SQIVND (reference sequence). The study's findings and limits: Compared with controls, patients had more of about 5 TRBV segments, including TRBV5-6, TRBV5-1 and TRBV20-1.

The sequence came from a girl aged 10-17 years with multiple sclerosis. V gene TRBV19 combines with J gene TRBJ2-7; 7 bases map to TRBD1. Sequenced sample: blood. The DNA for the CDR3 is TGTGCCAGTAGTATAGGAGGGGGCGCCTCCTACGAGCAGTACTTC. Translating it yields CASSIGGGASYEQYF.